A single sample is the source of the 32 T cell receptor beta chains below, sequenced in a study of shared clonotypes between healthy human individuals. Profiling relied on immunoSEQ multiplex PCR, and the TCRdb table lists in-frame clones only, not all of them. This table has about 980,000 clones, about three quarters appearing once. The sequenced sample consisted of memory CD4+ T cells sorted from blood. As to subset: CD45RA-negative fraction. These receptor sequences come from a man between 18 and 29 years old in good health.

The chain recombines TRBV7-9 with TRBJ2-1; no definite D call. Germline CDR1 and CDR2: SEHNR and FQNEAQ (reference sequence). V lost 3 bases, J lost 6 bases, and 12 bases lay in between. This CDR3 contains 14 residues. CDR3: CASSFTGLGNEQFF. In DNA, the CDR3 is TGTGCCAGCAGCTTCACGGGTTTGGGCAATGAGCAGTTCTTC.

The chain carries TRBV18 and TRBJ2-7; a possible D gene is TRBD2 (6 bases). The length of the CDR3 is 15 residues. Germline CDR1 is KGHSH and CDR2 is LQKENI. Trimming cost V 4 bases and J 4 bases, with 17 bases left between them. CDR3 DNA: TGTGCCAGCTCACGCGAAGCGGGTTTTAGTTACGAGCAGTACTTC. Translating gives CASSREAGFSYEQYF.

This sequence joins TRBV2 and TRBJ2-3, with TRBD2 matching 12 bases. CDR3 length: 16 residues. The V and J ends lost 7 bases and 2 bases, in that order; junction bases with no gene match: 7. Looked up from germline, CDR1 is SNHLY and CDR2 is FYNNEI. The CDR3, as DNA: TGTGCCAGCACCCCTGGACTAGCGGGACCCACAGATACGCAGTATTTT. Its protein product is CASTPGLAGPTDTQYF.

The rearrangement links TRBV6-1 to TRBJ2-1; D is unclear. The V end was cut by 7 bases, the J end by 9 bases, with 22 bases between. From germline, CDR1 is MNHNS and CDR2 SASEGT. The CDR3 loop spans 15 amino acids. DNA for the CDR3: TGTGCCAGCATGCGCGACTCGATCGGATCTTTTGAGCAGTTCTTC. Its protein is CASMRDSIGSFEQFF.

This chain joins TRBV6-1 and TRBJ2-7; D gene uncertain. Trimming shortened V by 2 bases and J by 3 bases, and 17 bases separated the two germline ends. There are 16 residues in the CDR3. The germline V gene encodes CDR1 MNHNS and CDR2 SASEGT. The CDR3 region is CASSESLAALYYEQYF. The DNA for the CDR3 is TGTGCCAGCAGTGAATCTCTCGCGGCCCTTTACTACGAGCAGTACTTC.

The chain uses TRBV18 and TRBJ2-7, with a tentative D call TRBD2 (6 bases). CDR1 is KGHSH and CDR2 is LQKENI in the germline V gene. Trimming removed 4 bases from V and 5 bases from J, with 9 bases in between. The CDR3 extends over 12 amino acids. The CDR3 sequence: CASSLAGNEQYF. The CDR3 DNA sequence: TGTGCCAGCTCACTTGCGGGGAACGAGCAGTACTTC.

This chain joins TRBV9 and TRBJ2-3, with 8 bases identical to TRBD1. This CDR3 comprises 14 residues. Germline CDR1 is SGDLS and CDR2 is YYNGEE. V trimming: 4 bases; J trimming: 4 bases; junction bases outside the gene matches: 5. The CDR3 sequence is CASSPGQGADTQYF. The CDR3 DNA follows: TGTGCCAGCAGCCCCGGACAGGGTGCAGATACGCAGTATTTT.

The chain links TRBV19 to TRBJ2-6; 8 nucleotides agree with TRBD1. There are 17 residues in the CDR3. Per germline, CDR1 LNHDA and CDR2 SQIVND (reference sequence). The J segment lost 0 bases and the V segment lost 5 bases, leaving 6 bases of the junction unmatched. In DNA form, the CDR3 reads TGTGCCAGTAGTGTGACAGGGGCTGCCTCTGGGGCCAACGTCCTGACTTTC. It codes for CASSVTGAASGANVLTF.

This rearrangement joins TRBV29-1 to TRBJ1-2; D not certain. Trimming took off 1 base at V and 2 bases at J, with 8 bases between the two ends. Germline CDR1 SQVTM, CDR2 ANQGSEA. The CDR3 is made up of 13 amino acids. The CDR3 nucleotides read TGCAGCGTTGAAGTCCCAGCAAACTATGGCTACACCTTC. It codes for CSVEVPANYGYTF. Full variable domain (remainder filled in from reference TRBV29-1 and TRBJ1-2): SAVISQKPSRDICQRGTSLTIQCQVDSQVTMMFWYRQQPGQSLTLIATANQGSEATYESGFVIDKFPISRPNLTFSTLTVSNMSPEDSSIYLCSVEVPANYGYTFGSGTRLTVV.

The rearrangement uses TRBV30 and TRBJ1-3, with a weak D call TRBD1 (5 bases). Looked up from germline, CDR1 is GTSNPN and CDR2 is SVGIG (reference sequence). V was pared by 2 bases and J by 1 base, with 12 bases between. This CDR3 comprises 15 residues. The CDR3 nucleotides are TGTGCCTGGAGTCCTCCTGGGGCTTCTGGAAACACCATATATTTT. As protein: CAWSPPGASGNTIYF.

The chain is built from TRBV4-1 and TRBJ2-3; D is ambiguous. Trimming stripped 2 bases from V and 7 bases from J, with 13 bases between. The V gene's germline CDR1 is MGHRA and CDR2 YSYEKL. The CDR3 sequence is 14 residues long. The CDR3 DNA follows: TGCGCCAGCAGCCAAATGCCCGTCTCTCATACGCAGTATTTT. Residues: CASSQMPVSHTQYF.

As regards this clone: This specimen includes other DNA sequences encoding the same CDR3. The rearrangement links TRBV5-1 to TRBJ2-7; D not certain. CDR3 length: 14 amino acids. Germline CDR1 SGHRS, CDR2 YFSETQ. Trimming cost V 0 bases and J 0 bases, with 7 bases left between them. CDR3 sequence reads: CASSLAGGSYEQYF. Written as DNA, the CDR3 is TGCGCCAGCAGCTTGGCCGGCGGCTCCTACGAGCAGTACTTC. Combining the CDR3 with reference TRBV5-1 and TRBJ2-7 gives the whole variable domain KAGVTQTPRYLIKTRGQQVTLSCSPISGHRSVSWYQQTPGQGLQFLFEYFSETQRNKGNFPGRFSGRQFSNSRSEMNVSTLELGDSALYLCASSLAGGSYEQYFGPGTRLTVT.

This clone was seen only once. The gene calls are TRBV7-2 and TRBJ2-7; TRBD1 aligns across 9 bases. The V gene's germline CDR1 is SGHTA and CDR2 FQGNSA. The CDR3 runs to 13 residues. Germline trimming cut 6 bases from V and 5 bases from J; bases unmatched to any gene: 5. CDR3 sequence: CASRGTGRNEQYF. CDR3 nucleotides: TGTGCCAGCAGAGGGACAGGGAGGAACGAGCAGTACTTC.

The chain employs TRBV11-2 and TRBJ2-5; D gene uncertain. Germline CDR1 is SGHAT and CDR2 is FQNNGV. The V gene lost 1 base and the J gene lost 1 base, with 13 bases spanning the gap. This CDR3 region has 16 residues. This CDR3 reads CASSLAVLATQETQYF. CDR3 bases: TGTGCCAGCAGCTTAGCCGTATTAGCAACCCAAGAGACCCAGTACTTC.

The table lists this clone with a few counts. The chain has TRBV11-2 and TRBJ2-1, with D perhaps TRBD2 (6 bases). Trimming left V 0 bases short and J 2 bases short, with 11 bases between. In germline, CDR1 is SGHAT, CDR2 FQNNGV. The CDR3 totals 16 residues. The CDR3 reads CASSLEGGKAYNEQFF. In nucleotides, the CDR3 is TGTGCCAGCAGCTTAGAAGGCGGGAAGGCCTACAATGAGCAGTTCTTC. The entire variable domain, with the rest obtained from reference TRBV11-2 and TRBJ2-1, is as follows: EAGVAQSPRYKIIEKRQSVAFWCNPISGHATLYWYQQILGQGPKLLIQFQNNGVVDDSQLPKDRFSAERLKGVDSTLKIQPAKLEDSAVYLCASSLEGGKAYNEQFFGPGTRLTVL.

V and J are TRBV30 and TRBJ2-7; 9 bases are shared with TRBD2. The CDR3 totals 11 residues. Unmatched junction bases numbered 1, after V lost 8 bases and J lost 2 bases. Germline loops: CDR1 GTSNPN, CDR2 SVGIG (reference sequence). This CDR3 reads CAASGTYEQYF. The CDR3 DNA is TGTGCCGCTAGCGGGACCTACGAGCAGTACTTC.

This clone was observed once. The V call is TRBV10-2, the J call TRBJ2-5; 9 bases are a match to TRBD2. Per germline, CDR1 WSHSY and CDR2 SAAADI. The CDR3 has 14 residues. The junction had 7 bases not matched to a gene; V was cut back by 6 bases and J by 5 bases. The CDR3 DNA reads as TGCGCCAGCAGCGCCGGGACTAGCATCGAGACCCAGTACTTC. Translated: CASSAGTSIETQYF.

CDR3 nucleotide sequence: TGTGCCAGCAGCTTGTGGGAGCAGTACTTC. Its protein product is CASSLWEQYF. This rearrangement joins TRBV5-8 to TRBJ2-7; the D is unclear. V lost 1 base to trimming and J lost 7 bases, with 3 bases between them. The CDR3 length is 10 residues. In germline, CDR1 is SGHTS, CDR2 YDEGEE.

The chain joins TRBV19 to TRBJ2-2; D is unclear. Deletions cut 7 bases from V and 0 bases from J, with 9 bases between. Germline loops: CDR1 LNHDA, CDR2 SQIVND (reference sequence). The CDR3 consists of 14 residues. As DNA, the CDR3 is TGTGCCAGTACGAAGGACGCGAACACCGGGGAGCTGTTTTTT. The encoded protein is CASTKDANTGELFF.

This chain links TRBV30 with TRBJ2-5; 10 bases match TRBD2. The DNA matches TRBJ2-7 better at its end, which makes the J call doubtful. This CDR3 is 16 amino acids long. Germline CDR1 GTSNPN, CDR2 SVGIG (reference sequence). The CDR3: CAWSLGGSGRASEQYF. CDR3 in DNA: TGTGCCTGGAGTCTCGGGGGAAGCGGGAGGGCCTCCGAGCAGTACTTC.

The chain has TRBV27 and TRBJ2-7; 9 bases agree with TRBD2. With V trimmed by 6 bases and J by 2 bases, 8 bases remained unmatched. CDR1 and CDR2 from the germline V gene are MNHEY and SMNVEV (reference sequence). This CDR3 contains 15 residues. This CDR3 is CASRSSGGGAYEQYF. The CDR3 bases are TGTGCCAGCAGGTCCTCTGGCGGGGGGGCCTACGAGCAGTACTTC.

V usage is TRBV14 and J usage is TRBJ2-6; a possible D gene is TRBD1 (5 bases). The V gene's germline CDR1 is SGHDN and CDR2 FVKESK. The CDR3 has 17 residues. Trimming stripped 3 bases from V and 2 bases from J, with 14 bases between. DNA for the CDR3: TGTGCCAGCAGCCAGACATCCACAGGAGCTGGGGCCAACGTCCTGACTTTC. Its protein is CASSQTSTGAGANVLTF.

V and J are TRBV10-3 and TRBJ2-7; 10 bases align to TRBD2. The CDR3 consists of 13 residues. Germline V CDR1 and CDR2: ENHRY, SYGVKD. Germline trimming cut 10 bases from V and 4 bases from J; bases unmatched to any gene: 7. The CDR3 is CASLAGDGYEQYF. As DNA, the CDR3 is TGTGCCAGCCTAGCGGGAGACGGGTACGAGCAGTACTTC.

The chain links TRBV6-4 to TRBJ1-5; no firm D call. Per germline, CDR1 MRHNA and CDR2 SNTAGT. Between the trimmed V and J ends, which lost 5 bases and 3 bases, there was a span of 8 bases. CDR3 length: 13 residues. For the CDR3, the DNA is TGTGCCAGCAGTCGGGAGACCAATCAGCCCCAGCATTTT. Amino acids: CASSRETNQPQHF.

This clone has just a few counts. V usage is TRBV18 and J usage is TRBJ2-2; TRBD2 matches 10 bases. The CDR3 consists of 17 residues. The V and J ends lost 2 bases and 4 bases, in that order; junction bases with no gene match: 7. Per the germline V gene, CDR1 is KGHSH and CDR2 is LQKENI. CDR3 coding DNA: TGTGCCAGCTCACCAACCGCCAGGACTAGCGGCACCGGGGAGCTGTTTTTT. It specifies CASSPTARTSGTGELFF.

The V gene is TRBV4-1, the J gene TRBJ2-7; 11 bases map to TRBD1. The germline V gene has CDR1 MGHRA and CDR2 YSYEKL. Losses at the gene ends were 1 base for V and 0 bases for J; bases not matched to a gene: 5. CDR3 size: 17 residues. The CDR3 sequence: CASSQVTGTGGSYEQYF. The CDR3 coding sequence is TGCGCCAGCAGCCAAGTTACCGGGACAGGGGGCTCCTACGAGCAGTACTTC.

The chain is built from TRBV4-1 and TRBJ2-1; 8 bases line up with TRBD2. V was pared by 0 bases and J by 3 bases, with 4 bases of the junction left unmatched. The CDR3 has 16 amino acids. CDR1 is MGHRA, CDR2 YSYEKL, per germline. CDR3 sequence: CASSQEGGGNYNEQFF. For the CDR3, the DNA is TGCGCCAGCAGCCAAGAGGGCGGGGGGAACTACAATGAGCAGTTCTTC.

With respect to this clone: Just one base apart from a much larger clone, this may be a read error. This chain joins TRBV10-1 and TRBJ2-1, with 9 bases lining up with TRBD1. Germline V gene sequence: CDR1 WNHNN, CDR2 SYGVQD (reference sequence). CDR3 size: 19 residues. The CDR3 nucleotides are TGCGCCAGCAGTGGGAGGACAGGGGATATGCTAGTTGGTGACGATGAGCGGTTCTTC. As protein: CASSGRTGDMLVGDDERFF.

This sequence joins TRBV7-2 and TRBJ2-3; no reliable D call. Germline loops: CDR1 SGHTA, CDR2 FQGNSA. V was pared by 5 bases and J by 0 bases, with 9 bases between. The CDR3 covers 14 residues. CDR3 residues: CASSPLTSTDTQYF. CDR3 in DNA: TGTGCCAGCAGCCCCTTAACTAGCACAGATACGCAGTATTTT. The full variable domain, completed using reference TRBV7-2 and TRBJ2-3, is GAGVSQSPSNKVTEKGKDVELRCDPISGHTALYWYRQSLGQGLEFLIYFQGNSAPDKSGLPSDRFSAERTGGSVSTLTIQRTQQEDSAVYLCASSPLTSTDTQYFGPGTRLTVL.

V and J are TRBV28 and TRBJ1-6; D is uncertain. This CDR3 spans 14 amino acids. Germline V gene sequence: CDR1 MDHEN, CDR2 SYDVKM. Trimming left V 5 bases short and J 10 bases short, with 15 bases between. The CDR3, as DNA: TGTGCCAGCAGTCCCACGACGAGTTACTCACCCCTCCACTTT. Its translation: CASSPTTSYSPLHF. The full variable domain, rest sourced from reference TRBV28 and TRBJ1-6, is DVKVTQSSRYLVKRTGEKVFLECVQDMDHENMFWYRQDPGLGLRLIYFSYDVKMKEKGDIPEGYSVSREKKERFSLILESASTNQTSMYLCASSPTTSYSPLHFGNGTRLTVT.

This clone appeared a few times. CDR3 in amino acids: CASSERGGGPSQYF. The CDR3 DNA sequence: TGTGCCAGCAGTGAACGGGGCGGGGGCCCCTCGCAGTATTTT. The rearrangement joins TRBV2 to TRBJ2-3, with D possibly matching TRBD2 (7 bases). The germline V gene has CDR1 SNHLY and CDR2 FYNNEI. This CDR3 region has 14 residues. Between the trimmed V and J ends, which lost 2 bases and 10 bases, there was a span of 16 bases.

The chain combines TRBV28 with TRBJ1-3; no reliable D call. V gave up 6 bases and J gave up 0 bases, with 15 bases separating them. CDR1 MDHEN and CDR2 SYDVKM come from the germline V gene. This CDR3 region has 16 residues. The CDR3 bases are TGTGCCAGCAGCTGGCTCGCCGTATACTCTGGAAACACCATATATTTT. It encodes CASSWLAVYSGNTIYF.